This TCR beta chain was identified during a study of T cells in Graves' hyperthyroidism and ophthalmopathy. There are 14 residues in the CDR3. The germline gives CDR1 SGHRS, CDR2 YFSETQ. V was clipped by 0 bases and J by 2 bases, with 9 bases between them. This clonotype was seen only a few times. The target antigen is unknown. In patients aged 18 to 65, hyperthyroidism was newly diagnosed, with duration under 2 months. Overall study findings and caveats: Model-based prediction identified ophthalmopathy a median 6.5 months prior to its onset. Blood samples included most of the expanded thyroid clonotypes exceeding 0.001.

TCR beta CDR3 regions were amplified from RNA. The HTBI primer set served for first-round RT-PCR of the TCR CDR3. TCRdb fed the multiplex PCR reads into MiXCR, producing one record per CDR3 protein. Of 500,000 to 750,000 distinct CDR3 sequences in the sample, 15% to 17% were seen once. The sequenced material came from blood. The clonotype was recovered from a young woman with Graves' hyperthyroidism. The chain combines TRBV5-1 with TRBJ2-7; D is unclear. CDR3 in DNA: TGCGCCAGCAGCTTGGAAGCGACCACCTACGAGCAGTACTTC. This sequence encodes CASSLEATTYEQYF.